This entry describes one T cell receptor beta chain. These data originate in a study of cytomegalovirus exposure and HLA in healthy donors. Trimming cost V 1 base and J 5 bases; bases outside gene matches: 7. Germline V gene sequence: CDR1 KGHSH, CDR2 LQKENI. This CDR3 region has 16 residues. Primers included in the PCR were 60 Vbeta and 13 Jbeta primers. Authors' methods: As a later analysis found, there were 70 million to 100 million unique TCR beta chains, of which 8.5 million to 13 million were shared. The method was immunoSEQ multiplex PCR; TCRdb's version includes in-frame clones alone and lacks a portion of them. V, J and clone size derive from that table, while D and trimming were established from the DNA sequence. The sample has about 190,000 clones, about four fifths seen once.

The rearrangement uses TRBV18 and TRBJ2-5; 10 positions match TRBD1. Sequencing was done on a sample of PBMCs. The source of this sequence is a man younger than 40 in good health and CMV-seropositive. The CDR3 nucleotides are TGTGCCAGCTCACCACTTCCGGGACAGGGGAGGGAGACCCAGTACTTC. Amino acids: CASSPLPGQGRETQYF.